These 27 T cell receptor beta chains originate from one sample sequenced in a study of blood T cell repertoires in COVID-19. Assay: immunoSEQ multiplex PCR; the TCRdb copy retains only in-frame clones and omits some. The sample holds 55,000 to 80,000 clones, about 74% seen once. Sequenced material: peripheral blood. These receptors were taken from an elderly woman with acute or convalescent COVID-19.

The V and J genes are TRBV10-3 and TRBJ2-7; D gene uncertain. Trimming cost V 4 bases and J 4 bases, with 8 bases left between them. Per germline, CDR1 ENHRY and CDR2 SYGVKD. The CDR3 runs to 12 residues. CDR3 in DNA: TGTGCCATCAGTGCGTCCCTTTACGAGCAGTACTTC. Its protein is CAISASLYEQYF.

This sequence joins TRBV19 and TRBJ2-7; perhaps TRBD1 as D (6 bases). Trimming took off 4 bases at V and 2 bases at J, with 15 bases between the two ends. This CDR3 comprises 15 residues. Germline CDR1 and CDR2: LNHDA and SQIVND (reference sequence). The CDR3 DNA reads as TGTGCCAGTAGTACCCAATCCAGGGGCCCCTACGAGCAGTACTTC. As protein: CASSTQSRGPYEQYF.

This chain uses TRBV3-1 (or the pseudogene TRBV3-2) with TRBJ1-4; D is unresolved. The CDR3 has 14 amino acids. Looked up from germline, CDR1 is LGHDT and CDR2 is YNNKEL (reference sequence). V shed 1 base and J shed 8 bases, with 11 bases lying between them. Here the CDR3 DNA reads TGTGCCAGCAGCCAAGTCCTTGGAGGGGAAAAACTGTTTTTT. This encodes CASSQVLGGEKLFF.

CDR3 in DNA: TGTGCCAGCAGTTCTGGGGCAGGGGTTAACTATGGCTACACCTTC. This sequence encodes CASSSGAGVNYGYTF. The chain has TRBV28 and TRBJ1-2, with D possibly being TRBD1 (6 bases). The CDR3 runs to 15 residues. Per the germline V gene, CDR1 is MDHEN and CDR2 is SYDVKM. Trimming cost V 4 bases and J 1 base, with 13 bases left between them.

The V gene is TRBV6-5, the J gene TRBJ1-3; D gene unclear. The V gene lost 11 bases and the J gene lost 0 bases, with 14 bases spanning the gap. CDR1 and CDR2 (germline): MNHEY, SVGAGI. This CDR3 spans 14 amino acids. CDR3 in DNA: TGTGCCGTAGCCCGGCAGAGCTCTGGAAACACCATATATTTT. The encoded protein is CAVARQSSGNTIYF.

This clone came up once. The gene calls are TRBV7-8 and TRBJ2-3; TRBD2 might be the D (6 bases). Trimming removed 3 bases from V and 3 bases from J, with 7 bases in between. The CDR3 length is 13 residues. Germline V gene sequence: CDR1 SGHVS, CDR2 FQNEAQ. In DNA, the CDR3 is TGTGCCAGCAGCTTTAGCGGAACAGATACGCAGTATTTT. It encodes CASSFSGTDTQYF.

The J gene is TRBJ1-3, the V gene TRBV11-2, with D uncertain. Germline V gives CDR1 SGHAT, CDR2 FQNNGV. V gave up 3 bases and J gave up 1 base, with 16 bases separating them. CDR3 length: 17 residues. The CDR3 nucleotides are TGTGCCAGCAGCTTCCTAGCCCTCTGGGGATCTGGAAACACCATATATTTT. This gives the protein CASSFLALWGSGNTIYF.

The chain couples TRBV11-3 to TRBJ2-3, with 7 bases identical to TRBD2. The CDR3 length is 16 residues. Germline CDR1 and CDR2: SGHNT and YENEEA. J was trimmed by 1 base and V by 1 base; bases with no gene match: 5. The CDR3 is CASSLGTSVGTDTQYF. CDR3 DNA sequence: TGTGCCAGCAGCTTAGGAACTAGCGTTGGCACAGATACGCAGTATTTT.

The chain has TRBV4-3 and TRBJ2-7; TRBD2 matches 9 bases. V shed 2 bases and J 4 bases; nucleotides not matched to a gene: 12. Germline V gene sequence: CDR1 LGHNA, CDR2 YSLEER. This CDR3 is 17 amino acids long. CDR3 nucleotide sequence: TGCGCCAGCAGCCAATACCCTAGCGGGACGGAACTATACGAGCAGTACTTC. Encoded protein: CASSQYPSGTELYEQYF.

This chain links TRBV7-7 with TRBJ2-3, with 12 bases aligning to TRBD2. Germline V gene lookup returns CDR1 SSHAT and CDR2 FNYEAQ (reference sequence). The J segment lost 2 bases and the V segment lost 5 bases, leaving 8 bases of the junction unmatched. The CDR3 spans 17 residues. The CDR3 region is CASSKGLAGSTTDTQYF. CDR3 coding DNA: TGTGCCAGCAGCAAGGGACTAGCGGGTTCTACCACAGATACGCAGTATTTT.

This clone was seen once. The V gene is TRBV2, the J gene TRBJ2-5; 11 bases map to TRBD1. The CDR3 consists of 15 residues. Germline lookup yields CDR1 SNHLY and CDR2 FYNNEI. V dropped 7 bases and J dropped 5; count of bases not matched to a gene: 9. Here the CDR3 DNA reads TGTGCCAGCACCGTTGGACAGGGGGCTTGGGAGACCCAGTACTTC. Its translation is CASTVGQGAWETQYF.

The J gene is TRBJ2-3, the V gene TRBV3-1 (or the pseudogene TRBV3-2); 8 nucleotides line up with TRBD2. The V gene end was trimmed by 0 bases and the J gene end by 2 bases; junction bases not matched to a gene: 4. CDR3 length: 16 amino acids. CDR1 LGHDT and CDR2 YNNKEL come from the germline V gene (reference sequence). The CDR3 is CASSQDQRGHTDTQYF. The CDR3 nucleotides are TGTGCCAGCAGCCAAGATCAGCGGGGGCACACAGATACGCAGTATTTT.

This clone came up many times. The chain is built from TRBV5-1 and TRBJ1-4; D unresolved. The CDR3 consists of 15 residues. V lost 0 bases, J lost 0 bases, and 6 bases lay in between. Germline V gene data show CDR1 as SGHRS and CDR2 as YFSETQ. CDR3 in amino acids: CASSLATATNEKLFF. As DNA, the CDR3 is TGCGCCAGCAGCTTGGCAACAGCAACTAATGAAAAACTGTTTTTT.

This rearrangement joins TRBV12-5 to TRBJ2-7; 10 bases are shared with TRBD2. The J segment lost 2 bases and the V segment lost 1 base, leaving 2 bases of the junction unmatched. The CDR3 loop spans 15 amino acids. In germline, CDR1 is LGHNT, CDR2 FRNRAP. The CDR3 is CASGLASGRAYEQYF. DNA of the CDR3: TGTGCTAGTGGTTTGGCGAGCGGGAGGGCCTACGAGCAGTACTTC.

The genes are TRBV6-5 and TRBJ1-2; 11 nucleotides line up with TRBD1. Trimming removed 5 bases from V and 2 bases from J; junction bases left unmatched: 4. This CDR3 is 15 amino acids long. Germline V gene lookup returns CDR1 MNHEY and CDR2 SVGAGI. The CDR3 sequence: CASSKGQGGNYGYTF. DNA of the CDR3: TGTGCCAGCAGTAAGGGACAGGGGGGAAACTATGGCTACACCTTC.

The chain uses TRBV7-9 and TRBJ2-7; TRBD2 agrees at 14 bases. CDR3 length equals 17 residues. The germline CDR1 and CDR2 sequences are SEHNR and FQNEAQ (reference sequence). The junction had 8 bases not matched to a gene; V was cut back by 1 base and J by 6 bases. The CDR3 region has the DNA TGTGCCAGCAGCTTAGGAGCTGGGACTAGCGGGAGAGGCGAGCAGTACTTC. As protein: CASSLGAGTSGRGEQYF.

This clone was recorded only once. The V gene is TRBV5-1, the J gene TRBJ1-3; D is possibly TRBD1 (5 bases). Germline V CDR1 and CDR2: SGHRS, YFSETQ. This CDR3 contains 16 residues. V was cut by 0 bases and J by 3 bases, with 13 bases left in between. The CDR3 spells CASSLAGSTGGNTIYF. CDR3 DNA: TGCGCCAGCAGCTTGGCAGGGTCGACCGGTGGAAACACCATATATTTT.

This sequence joins TRBV7-3 and TRBJ2-3; unclear D gene. V lost 2 bases and J 4 bases, leaving 7 bases between the germline ends. The length of the CDR3 is 13 residues. Germline V gives CDR1 SGHTA, CDR2 FQGTGA. Written as DNA, the CDR3 is TGTGCCAGCAGCTTATCAGTGTCAGATACGCAGTATTTT. Protein sequence: CASSLSVSDTQYF.

This rearrangement joins TRBV7-9 to TRBJ2-5; 7 nucleotides match TRBD2. J lost 5 bases, V lost 3 bases, and 6 bases had no gene match. The CDR3 consists of 14 residues. Germline V gene data show CDR1 as SEHNR and CDR2 as FQNEAQ (reference sequence). The CDR3 sequence: CASSLHGGYETQYF. CDR3 bases: TGTGCCAGCAGCTTGCACGGGGGGTACGAGACCCAGTACTTC.

This clone was observed a few times. The chain employs TRBV11-3 and TRBJ2-1, with D hard to call. V shed 0 bases and J shed 7 bases, with 13 bases lying between them. The germline V gene encodes CDR1 SGHNT and CDR2 YENEEA. CDR3 length equals 15 residues. The CDR3: CASSLEINSVNEQFF. The CDR3 nucleotides read TGTGCCAGCAGCTTAGAGATCAATTCGGTTAATGAGCAGTTCTTC.

This chain connects TRBV28 to TRBJ1-2; 9 bases match TRBD1. With 4 bases clipped from V and 6 bases from J, the junction kept 12 bases outside the gene matches. The CDR3 is 16 residues long. CDR1 and CDR2 from the germline V gene are MDHEN and SYDVKM. CDR3 sequence: CASSSSTGTGYNGYTF. For the CDR3, the DNA is TGTGCCAGCAGTTCCTCCACAGGGACAGGGTACAATGGCTACACCTTC.

A few counts support this clone. This chain connects TRBV19 to TRBJ1-5, with 7 bases identical to TRBD1. This CDR3 has 16 residues. J lost 4 bases, V lost 4 bases, and 10 bases had no gene match. CDR1 and CDR2 (germline): LNHDA, SQIVND (reference sequence). The CDR3 here is CASSRSRTGSNQPQHF. CDR3 bases: TGTGCCAGTAGTAGGTCAAGGACAGGCTCAAATCAGCCCCAGCATTTT.

The chain employs TRBV10-1 and TRBJ2-5, with TRBD2 matching 13 bases. Germline trimming cut 6 bases from V and 5 bases from J; bases unmatched to any gene: 12. This CDR3 has 17 amino acids. Germline CDR1 is WNHNN and CDR2 is SYGVQD (reference sequence). The CDR3 region is CASSPTPGLAGRETQYF. CDR3 nucleotides: TGCGCCAGCAGCCCCACCCCGGGACTAGCGGGACGGGAGACCCAGTACTTC.

This clone has more than one count but fewer than ten. CDR3 nucleotides: TGTGCCAGCCGCGGGAGGGTGGGCACTGAAGCTTTCTTT. It encodes CASRGRVGTEAFF. The chain links TRBV11-1 to TRBJ1-1, with D unresolved. Germline V gene lookup returns CDR1 SGHAT and CDR2 FQDESV (reference sequence). The CDR3 length is 13 residues. The V end lost 8 bases, the J end lost 4 bases, and 14 bases lay between the germline ends.

This chain connects TRBV11-3 to TRBJ2-1, with D maybe TRBD2 (7 bases). The germline gives CDR1 SGHNT, CDR2 YENEEA. The CDR3 extends over 14 amino acids. V gave up 6 bases and J gave up 8 bases, with 17 bases separating them. This CDR3 reads CASSKGGGMDEQFF. DNA for the CDR3: TGTGCCAGCAGTAAGGGAGGGGGGATGGATGAGCAGTTCTTC. Drawing the rest from reference TRBV11-3 and TRBJ2-1, the complete variable domain is EAGVVQSPRYKIIEKKQPVAFWCNPISGHNTLYWYLQNLGQGPELLIRYENEEAVDDSQLPKDRFSAERLKGVDSTLKIQPAELGDSAVYLCASSKGGGMDEQFFGPGTRLTVL.

In its sample, this clone was seen a few times. V usage is TRBV27 and J usage is TRBJ2-3; the D is unclear. CDR3 length equals 14 residues. V gave up 5 bases and J gave up 0 bases, with 9 bases separating them. The germline V gene encodes CDR1 MNHEY and CDR2 SMNVEV (reference sequence). CDR3 DNA: TGTGCCAGCAGTAAGCGCCCTAGCACAGATACGCAGTATTTT. It specifies CASSKRPSTDTQYF.

The CDR3 region is CASSVEGDGTSGRAYEQYF. The CDR3 DNA sequence: TGTGCCAGCAGCGTAGAGGGAGACGGGACTAGCGGGAGGGCCTACGAGCAGTACTTC. The genes are TRBV9 and TRBJ2-7, with 16 bases lining up with TRBD2. This CDR3 spans 19 amino acids. V shed 0 bases and J 2 bases; nucleotides not matched to a gene: 8. From germline, CDR1 is SGDLS and CDR2 YYNGEE.